This T cell receptor (beta chain) was profiled in a study of OX40 agonist ivuxolimab in advanced cancers. With regard to the full study: The costimulatory receptor OX40 (CD134) was targeted by ivuxolimab, a fully human IgG2 agonistic monoclonal antibody. Intravenous ivuxolimab was administered to patients every 2 weeks at six dose levels: 0.01, 0.1, 0.3, 1.5, 3 and 10 mg/kg. Of the approximately 50 dose-escalation patients, hepatocellular carcinoma was present in approximately 20, melanoma in approximately 15, renal cell carcinoma in 9 and head and neck cancer in 9. A male proportion of 70% to 90% and a mean age of about 60 years, ranging from roughly 23 to 79, were recorded for the dose-escalation cohort. Prior anti-PD-1, anti-PD-L1 or anti-CTLA-4 therapy was permitted, and approximately 40% of dose-escalation patients had received checkpoint inhibitors. Partial responses occurred in three dose-escalation patients: two with cutaneous melanoma and one with hepatocellular carcinoma. Peripheral TCRbeta sequencing aimed to test whether ivuxolimab altered TCR sequence diversity and caused clonal T-cell expansion. The paper describes the monotherapy dose-escalation part (N = 52 patients) of the phase I trial of ivuxolimab. On the study overall, not on this receptor specifically: Partial responders in the 0.1-3.0 mg/kg groups had among the lowest normalized peripheral clonal expansion, especially among CD8+ T cells. The antigen specificity of the peripheral T cells that underwent clonal expansion was not determined. At doses of 0.1 to 3.0 mg/kg, clonal expansion of both CD4+ and CD8+ T cells in blood was seen between baseline and week 6. Low levels of normalized T-cell clonal expansion were also shown by some nonresponding patients. After ivuxolimab, more expanded clones were found on average in CD8+ T cells than in CD4+ T cells.

Concerning this clone: Its antigen has not been determined. No base quality values were provided; no much bigger clone lies one nucleotide off.

The trial excluded patients who had a history of autoimmune disease or who were on systemic immunosuppression. Peripheral blood for TCR sequencing was collected from all dose cohorts at baseline, on cycle 4 day 1, and on cycle 7 day 1. The samples were taken from a phase I, first-in-human, multicenter, open-label dose-escalation trial of ivuxolimab. Adults with locally advanced or metastatic melanoma, renal cell, hepatocellular, or head and neck squamous cell carcinoma were enrolled in the trial. Before TCR sequencing, CD4+ T cells and CD8+ T cells from peripheral blood were sorted into separate populations. The germline V gene specifies WSHSY as CDR1 and SAAADI as CDR2. V loses 7 bases of germline sequence and J loses 5 bases, and the interval between the two ends is 5 bases. The CDR3 spans 10 residues, from the cysteine through the phenylalanine. Here the CDR3 DNA is all that survives: 30 bases in frame from base 1.

Genomic DNA was isolated from the sorted cells so that the TCRbeta CDR3 region could be sequenced. TCRbeta CDR3 regions were sequenced using the immunoSEQ Assay. This immuneACCESS table, as held by TCRdb, lists in-frame sequences with V and J called but not all clones. Of the missing ones, under half trace to an unresolved V gene in checked studies; the others have no known cause. The sample table contains 15,000 to 25,000 clones; only one count was recorded for around 82% of them. The top ten clonotypes cover approximately 10% of the sample. The sequences come from CD4+ or CD8+ T cells sorted from blood, collected in a trial of the OX40 agonist ivuxolimab. The TCR originated in an adult with an advanced solid tumor such as melanoma, head and neck, liver or kidney cancer. The receptor chain draws on TRBV10-2 and TRBJ2-5; confidence is insufficient to name the D gene. The DNA reads TGCGCCAGCAAGGAGGAGACCCAGTACTTC. This gives the protein CASKEETQYF.